Shown below are 19 T cell receptor beta chains from a single sample sequenced in a study of cytomegalovirus exposure and HLA in healthy donors. The primer mix had 60 Vbeta and 13 Jbeta primers. TCRdb keeps only in-frame clones here, not all; method: immunoSEQ multiplex PCR. The data show under 100,000 clones, and the top ten clones hold around 3.6%. The sequenced material came from PBMCs. The receptor set was obtained from a woman aged 25 to 39 in good health and CMV-seronegative.

The genes are TRBV2 and TRBJ1-6, with 8 bases lining up with TRBD1. Unmatched junction bases numbered 6, after V lost 6 bases and J lost 2 bases. The CDR3 contains 16 residues. Germline CDR1 and CDR2: SNHLY and FYNNEI. In DNA, the CDR3 is TGTGCCAGCAGGGCAACAGGGGGGCCCTATAATTCACCCCTCCACTTT. It codes for CASRATGGPYNSPLHF.

The chain uses TRBV4-1 and TRBJ1-1; D might be TRBD1 (5 bases). From germline, CDR1 is MGHRA and CDR2 YSYEKL. The CDR3 runs to 14 residues. V was trimmed by 4 bases and J by 4 bases, leaving 13 bases between them. CDR3 nucleotide sequence: TGCGCCAGCAGCCGCCCGACAGAGCGCACTGAAGCTTTCTTT. Its protein is CASSRPTERTEAFF.

V is TRBV14 and J is TRBJ2-1; D is ambiguous. CDR1 SGHDN and CDR2 FVKESK come from the germline V gene. CDR3 size: 15 residues. The V and J ends lost 5 bases and 3 bases respectively, with 14 bases between them. The CDR3 bases are TGTGCCAGCAGCATCTATTCCCCAAACTACAATGAGCAGTTCTTC. Translated: CASSIYSPNYNEQFF. Using reference TRBV14 and TRBJ2-1 for the parts outside the CDR3, the full variable domain is EAGVTQFPSHSVIEKGQTVTLRCDPISGHDNLYWYRRVMGKEIKFLLHFVKESKQDESGMPNNRFLAERTGGTYSTLKVQPAELEDSGVYFCASSIYSPNYNEQFFGPGTRLTVL.

The J gene is TRBJ2-2, the V gene TRBV11-2, with D possibly being TRBD2 (6 bases). V lost 7 bases and J 4 bases, leaving 16 bases between the germline ends. The CDR3 runs to 15 residues. Germline loops: CDR1 SGHAT, CDR2 FQNNGV. DNA of the CDR3: TGTGCCAGCACCCCTAGAAACGGGGGCACCGGGGAGCTGTTTTTT. Translating gives CASTPRNGGTGELFF.

Concerning this clone itself: This same CDR3 is encoded by further DNA sequences in the sample. V and J are TRBV7-9 and TRBJ2-1, with TRBD2 as a possible D gene (6 bases). The V end was cut by 5 bases, the J end by 4 bases, with 15 bases between. Germline CDR1 and CDR2: SEHNR and FQNEAQ (reference sequence). This CDR3 has 15 residues. CDR3 in amino acids: CASSVGLAAYNEQFF. The CDR3 DNA is TGTGCCAGCAGCGTGGGACTGGCGGCTTACAATGAGCAGTTCTTC.

The chain combines TRBV5-5 with TRBJ1-6; 9 nucleotides match TRBD1. The CDR3 covers 15 residues. Unmatched junction bases numbered 10, after V lost 9 bases and J lost 6 bases. CDR1 and CDR2 (germline): SGHKS, YYEKEE (reference sequence). The CDR3 sequence is CATEEGQGFNSPLHF. In DNA, the CDR3 is TGTGCCACTGAGGAGGGACAGGGCTTTAATTCACCCCTCCACTTT.

The chain couples TRBV14 to TRBJ2-2; 11 bases map to TRBD2. The CDR3 loop spans 18 amino acids. The junction had 10 bases not matched to a gene; V was cut back by 4 bases and J by 3 bases. CDR1 is SGHDN, CDR2 FVKESK, per germline. The CDR3 loop is CASSLRRLAGHDTGELFF. For the CDR3, the DNA is TGTGCCAGCAGCCTCCGAAGACTAGCGGGACACGACACCGGGGAGCTGTTTTTT.

This chain uses TRBV9 with TRBJ2-2, with 13 nucleotides matching TRBD2. Unmatched junction bases numbered 2, after V lost 1 base and J lost 5 bases. The germline V gene encodes CDR1 SGDLS and CDR2 YYNGEE. The CDR3 is 16 amino acids. The CDR3 DNA reads TGTGCCAGCAGCGTACAGGGACTAGCGGGGACCGGGGAGCTGTTTTTT. Residues: CASSVQGLAGTGELFF.

The rearrangement links TRBV18 to TRBJ1-3; the D gene is possibly TRBD1 (5 bases). CDR3 length: 15 amino acids. Per germline, CDR1 KGHSH and CDR2 LQKENI. Trimming took off 3 bases at V and 4 bases at J, with 13 bases between the two ends. The CDR3 is CASSPGRGGGNTIYF. CDR3 DNA sequence: TGTGCCAGCTCACCGGGAAGGGGTGGAGGAAACACCATATATTTT.

The CDR3 region is CASRPPRDITEAFF. The CDR3 DNA follows: TGTGCCAGCAGACCTCCTAGGGACATCACTGAAGCTTTCTTT. V usage is TRBV7-2 and J usage is TRBJ1-1; perhaps TRBD1 as D (6 bases). The germline V gene has CDR1 SGHTA and CDR2 FQGNSA. Trimming took 6 bases from V and 4 from J, leaving 15 bases between them. CDR3 length equals 14 residues.

This CDR3 is CASSTGDSRNTEAFF. The CDR3 DNA sequence: TGTGCCAGTAGTACGGGGGACTCCAGGAACACTGAAGCTTTCTTT. J is TRBJ1-1 and V is TRBV19; TRBD1 is a possible D gene (5 bases). This CDR3 has 15 amino acids. Germline CDR1 LNHDA, CDR2 SQIVND (reference sequence). With 4 bases removed from V and 1 base from J, the gap between germline ends came to 13 bases.

This chain links TRBV27 with TRBJ2-5; TRBD1 is a possible D gene (6 bases). CDR1 and CDR2 from the germline V gene are MNHEY and SMNVEV (reference sequence). V was pared by 0 bases and J by 1 base, with 15 bases between. This CDR3 region has 17 residues. Written as DNA, the CDR3 is TGTGCCAGCAGTTTATCGGTGGGGGCACTGATCCAAGAGACCCAGTACTTC. Protein: CASSLSVGALIQETQYF.

The rearrangement joins TRBV10-3 to TRBJ1-1; TRBD1 is a possible D gene (5 bases). The CDR3 consists of 16 residues. V was clipped by 0 bases and J by 3 bases, with 14 bases between them. Germline-derived CDR1 and CDR2 are ENHRY and SYGVKD. CDR3 nucleotides: TGTGCCATCAGTGAGTCGCCTAGGGGCGAGTACACTGAAGCTTTCTTT. It codes for CAISESPRGEYTEAFF.

The CDR3 sequence: CASSPLGFQGMMRVNEKLFF. CDR3 in DNA: TGCGCCAGCAGCCCCCTAGGATTTCAGGGGATGATGAGAGTTAATGAAAAACTGTTTTTT. This chain uses TRBV4-1 with TRBJ1-4; D possibly corresponds to TRBD1 (6 bases). The ends were cut back, 4 bases at V and 4 bases at J, with 28 bases in the middle. This CDR3 contains 20 residues. Germline lookup yields CDR1 MGHRA and CDR2 YSYEKL.

The chain joins TRBV27 to TRBJ2-5; D gene unclear. The J call may not be correct, given that the DNA end is closer to TRBJ2-7. Germline V gene data show CDR1 as MNHEY and CDR2 as SMNVEV (reference sequence). This CDR3 comprises 16 residues. CDR3 nucleotide sequence: TGTGCCAGCAGCCGAAGTCCACAGACAACCTCCTACGAGCAGTACTTC. Translation: CASSRSPQTTSYEQYF.

The chain recombines TRBV7-6 with TRBJ2-1; 13 nucleotides align to TRBD2. V dropped 6 bases and J dropped 6; count of bases not matched to a gene: 5. CDR3 length: 15 residues. Germline CDR1 is SGHVS and CDR2 is FNYEAQ. The CDR3 region is CASRDGLAGVNEQFF. The CDR3 DNA reads as TGTGCCAGCAGAGACGGACTAGCGGGAGTCAATGAGCAGTTCTTC.

This chain joins TRBV11-3 and TRBJ2-7; TRBD2 matches 10 bases. The CDR3 is 17 residues long. Trimming removed 5 bases from V and 5 bases from J; junction bases left unmatched: 15. CDR1 is SGHNT, CDR2 YENEEA, per germline. The CDR3 region has the DNA TGTGCCAGCAGCAGCGGGGGGGATGTCCAAGGAACTCACGAGCAGTACTTC. This encodes CASSSGGDVQGTHEQYF.

The chain couples TRBV10-3 to TRBJ1-2; 8 bases align to TRBD1. The CDR3 contains 12 residues. V trimming: 2 bases; J trimming: 7 bases; junction bases outside the gene matches: 0. From germline, CDR1 is ENHRY and CDR2 SYGVKD. The CDR3 loop reads CAISETGGGYTF. The CDR3 DNA sequence: TGTGCCATCAGTGAGACAGGGGGTGGCTACACCTTC.

V usage is TRBV9 and J usage is TRBJ2-1, with D possibly TRBD2 on 6 matching bases. V lost 2 bases and J lost 4, with 16 bases in between. The CDR3 has 16 amino acids. The germline gives CDR1 SGDLS, CDR2 YYNGEE. The CDR3 sequence: CASSVLASRVYNEQFF. Written as DNA, the CDR3 is TGTGCCAGCAGCGTTCTAGCGTCGAGAGTATACAATGAGCAGTTCTTC.